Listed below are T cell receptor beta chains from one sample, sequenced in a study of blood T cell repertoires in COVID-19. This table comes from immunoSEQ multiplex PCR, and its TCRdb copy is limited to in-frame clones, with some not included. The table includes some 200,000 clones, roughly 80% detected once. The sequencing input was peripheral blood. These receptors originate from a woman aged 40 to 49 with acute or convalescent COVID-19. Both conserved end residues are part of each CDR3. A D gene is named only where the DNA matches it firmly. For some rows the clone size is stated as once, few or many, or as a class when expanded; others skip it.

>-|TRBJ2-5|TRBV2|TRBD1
CASRDRGETQYF
TGTGCCAGCAGAGACAGGGGGGAGACCCAGTACTTC
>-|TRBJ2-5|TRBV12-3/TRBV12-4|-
CASRTRNEETQYF
TGTGCCAGCAGGACACGGAACGAAGAGACCCAGTACTTC
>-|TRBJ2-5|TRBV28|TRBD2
CASSPPPTSGQETQYF
TGTGCCAGCAGCCCACCCCCGACTAGCGGCCAAGAGACCCAGTACTTC
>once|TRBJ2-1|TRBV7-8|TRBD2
CASSLVAGYGEQFF
TGTGCCAGCAGCTTAGTAGCGGGATACGGTGAGCAGTTCTTC
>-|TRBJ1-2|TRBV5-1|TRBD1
CASSEGQGPYGYTF
TGCGCCAGCAGCGAGGGACAGGGCCCCTATGGCTACACCTTC
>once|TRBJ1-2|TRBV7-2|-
CASSRYTNYGYTF
TGTGCCAGCAGTCGATACACGAACTATGGCTACACCTTC
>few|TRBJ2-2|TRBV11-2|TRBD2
CASSQTSAGELFF
TGTGCCAGCAGCCAGACTAGCGCCGGGGAGCTGTTTTTT
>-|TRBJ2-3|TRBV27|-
CASSLIGGAFTDTQYF
TGTGCCAGCAGTTTAATAGGGGGGGCCTTTACAGATACGCAGTATTTT
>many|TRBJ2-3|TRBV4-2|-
CASSQGVAGYSTDTQYF
TGTGCCAGCAGCCAAGGGGTGGCAGGGTATAGCACAGATACGCAGTATTTT
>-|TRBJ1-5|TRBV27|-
CASSFARGGNQPQHF
TGTGCCAGCAGTTTCGCCAGGGGCGGCAATCAGCCCCAGCATTTT
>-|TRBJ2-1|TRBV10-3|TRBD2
CATNSGGPNEQFF
TGTGCCACCAACAGCGGGGGGCCCAATGAGCAGTTCTTC
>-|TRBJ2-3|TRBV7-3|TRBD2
CASSFGGGAGDTQYF
TGTGCCAGCAGCTTTGGCGGGGGGGCTGGAGATACGCAGTATTTT
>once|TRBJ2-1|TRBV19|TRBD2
CASSIAGVGSYNEQFF
TGTGCCAGTAGTATCGCGGGGGTAGGGTCCTACAATGAGCAGTTCTTC
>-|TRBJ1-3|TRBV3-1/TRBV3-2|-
CASSQGTRAGNTIYF
TGTGCCAGCAGCCAAGGGACCAGGGCTGGAAACACCATATATTTT
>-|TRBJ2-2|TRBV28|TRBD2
CASQYGRLSTGELFF
TGTGCCAGCCAATACGGGAGGTTGAGCACCGGGGAGCTGTTTTTT
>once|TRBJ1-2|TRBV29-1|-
CSVANREDYGYTF
TGCAGCGTCGCGAACAGGGAAGACTATGGCTACACCTTC
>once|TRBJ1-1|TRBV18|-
CASSPGGVGMNTEAFF
TGTGCCAGCTCACCGGGAGGGGTAGGCATGAACACTGAAGCTTTCTTT